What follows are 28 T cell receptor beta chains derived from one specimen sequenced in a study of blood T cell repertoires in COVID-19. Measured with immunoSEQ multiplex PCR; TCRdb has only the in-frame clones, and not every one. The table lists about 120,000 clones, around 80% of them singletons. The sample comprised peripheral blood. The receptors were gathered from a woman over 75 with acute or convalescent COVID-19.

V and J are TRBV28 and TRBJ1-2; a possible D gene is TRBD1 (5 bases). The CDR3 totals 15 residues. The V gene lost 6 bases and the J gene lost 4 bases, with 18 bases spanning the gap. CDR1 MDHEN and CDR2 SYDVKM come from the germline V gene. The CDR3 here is CASSPQTTGIYGYTF. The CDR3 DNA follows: TGTGCCAGCAGCCCCCAGACCACAGGAATCTATGGCTACACCTTC.

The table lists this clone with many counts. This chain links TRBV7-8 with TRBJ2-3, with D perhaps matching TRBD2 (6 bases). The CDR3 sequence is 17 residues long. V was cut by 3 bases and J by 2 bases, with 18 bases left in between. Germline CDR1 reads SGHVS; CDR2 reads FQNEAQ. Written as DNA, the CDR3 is TGTGCCAGCAGCTTCGCCGGACTTGGAGGGGCCACAGATACGCAGTATTTT. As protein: CASSFAGLGGATDTQYF.

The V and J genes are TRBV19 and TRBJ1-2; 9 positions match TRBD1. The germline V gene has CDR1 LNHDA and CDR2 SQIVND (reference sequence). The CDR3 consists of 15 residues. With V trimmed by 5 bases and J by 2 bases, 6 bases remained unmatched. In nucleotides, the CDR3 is TGTGCCAGTAGTGTGGGACAGGGAGGAAACTATGGCTACACCTTC. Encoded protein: CASSVGQGGNYGYTF.

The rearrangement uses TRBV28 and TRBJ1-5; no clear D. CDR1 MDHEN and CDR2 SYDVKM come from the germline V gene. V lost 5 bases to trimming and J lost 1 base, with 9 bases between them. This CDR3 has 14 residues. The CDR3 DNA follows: TGTGCCAGCAGTGACTCGGGGAGCAATCAGCCCCAGCATTTT. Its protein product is CASSDSGSNQPQHF.

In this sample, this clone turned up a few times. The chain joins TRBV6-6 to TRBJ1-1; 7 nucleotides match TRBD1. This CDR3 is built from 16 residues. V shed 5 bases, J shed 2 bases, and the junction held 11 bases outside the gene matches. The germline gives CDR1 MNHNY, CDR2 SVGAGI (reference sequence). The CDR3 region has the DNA TGTGCCAGCAGTCCCGTGTTCGGACAGGAAAACACTGAAGCTTTCTTT. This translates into CASSPVFGQENTEAFF.

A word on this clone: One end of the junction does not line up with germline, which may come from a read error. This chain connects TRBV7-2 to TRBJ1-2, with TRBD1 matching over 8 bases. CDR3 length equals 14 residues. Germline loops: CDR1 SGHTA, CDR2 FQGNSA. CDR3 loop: CASSSTGDVEEPYF. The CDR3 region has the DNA TGTGCCAGCAGCTCGACAGGGGATGTGGAGGAACCCTACTTC.

The CDR3 here is CASSPNRDIATNEKLFF. The CDR3 DNA is TGTGCCAGCTCACCTAACCGGGACATTGCAACTAATGAAAAACTGTTTTTT. The J gene is TRBJ1-4, the V gene TRBV18, with D possibly TRBD1 on 6 matching bases. The germline V gene has CDR1 KGHSH and CDR2 LQKENI. With 3 bases removed from V and 0 bases from J, the gap between germline ends came to 14 bases. The CDR3 consists of 17 residues.

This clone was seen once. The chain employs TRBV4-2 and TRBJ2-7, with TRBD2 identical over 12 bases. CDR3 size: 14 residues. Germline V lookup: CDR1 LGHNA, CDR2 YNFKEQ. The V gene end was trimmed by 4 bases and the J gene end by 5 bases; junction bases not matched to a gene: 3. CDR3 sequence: CASSPRLAGDEQYF. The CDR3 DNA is TGTGCCAGCAGCCCCCGACTAGCGGGGGACGAGCAGTACTTC.

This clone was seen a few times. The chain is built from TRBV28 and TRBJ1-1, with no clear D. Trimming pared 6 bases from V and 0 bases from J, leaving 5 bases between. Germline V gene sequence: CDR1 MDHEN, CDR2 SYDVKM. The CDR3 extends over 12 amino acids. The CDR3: CASSTMNTEAFF. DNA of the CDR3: TGTGCCAGCAGCACTATGAACACTGAAGCTTTCTTT.

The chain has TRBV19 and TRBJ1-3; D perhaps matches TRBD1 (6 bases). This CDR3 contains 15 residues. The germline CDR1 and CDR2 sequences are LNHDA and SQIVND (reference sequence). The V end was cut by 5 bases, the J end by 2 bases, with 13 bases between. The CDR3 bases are TGTGCCAGTAGTTCAGGGGCCGAGACTGGAAACACCATATATTTT. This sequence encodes CASSSGAETGNTIYF.

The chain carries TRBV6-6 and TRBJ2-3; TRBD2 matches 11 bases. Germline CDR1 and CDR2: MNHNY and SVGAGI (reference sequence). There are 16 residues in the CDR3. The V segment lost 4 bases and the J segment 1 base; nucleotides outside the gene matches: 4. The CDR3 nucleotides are TGTGCCAGCAGTTTTATAGCGGGAGGGGGCACAGATACGCAGTATTTT. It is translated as CASSFIAGGGTDTQYF.

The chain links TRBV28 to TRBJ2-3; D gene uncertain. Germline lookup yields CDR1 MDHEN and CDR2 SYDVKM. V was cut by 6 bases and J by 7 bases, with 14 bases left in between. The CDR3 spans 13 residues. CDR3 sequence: CASSSVPLNTQYF. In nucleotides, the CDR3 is TGTGCCAGCAGCTCGGTCCCCCTTAATACGCAGTATTTT. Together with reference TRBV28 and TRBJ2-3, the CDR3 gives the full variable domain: DVKVTQSSRYLVKRTGEKVFLECVQDMDHENMFWYRQDPGLGLRLIYFSYDVKMKEKGDIPEGYSVSREKKERFSLILESASTNQTSMYLCASSSVPLNTQYFGPGTRLTVL.

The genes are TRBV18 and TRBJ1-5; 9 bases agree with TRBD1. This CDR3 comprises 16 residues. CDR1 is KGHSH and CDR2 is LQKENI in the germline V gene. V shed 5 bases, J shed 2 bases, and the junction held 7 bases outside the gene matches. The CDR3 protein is CASSSGQGMRNQPQHF. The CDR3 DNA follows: TGTGCCAGCTCAAGTGGACAGGGGATGCGCAATCAGCCCCAGCATTTT.

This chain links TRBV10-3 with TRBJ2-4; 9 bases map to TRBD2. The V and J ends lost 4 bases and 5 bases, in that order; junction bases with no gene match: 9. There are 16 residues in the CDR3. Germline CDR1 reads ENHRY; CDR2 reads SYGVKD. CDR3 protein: CAISGVAGGEQNIQYF. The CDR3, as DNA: TGTGCCATCAGTGGGGTGGCGGGAGGGGAACAAAACATTCAGTACTTC.

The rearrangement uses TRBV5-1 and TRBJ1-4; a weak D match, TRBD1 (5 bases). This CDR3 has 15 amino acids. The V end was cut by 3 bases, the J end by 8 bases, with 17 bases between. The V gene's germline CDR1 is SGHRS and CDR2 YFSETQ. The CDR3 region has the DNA TGCGCCAGCAGCTCCAGCGGGACGGGAGGGGAAAAACTGTTTTTT. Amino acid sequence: CASSSSGTGGEKLFF.

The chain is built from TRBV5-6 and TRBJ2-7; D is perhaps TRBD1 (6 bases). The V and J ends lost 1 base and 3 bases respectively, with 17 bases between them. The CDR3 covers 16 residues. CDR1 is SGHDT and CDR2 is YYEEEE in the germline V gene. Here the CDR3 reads CASSLRTGQSLYEQYF. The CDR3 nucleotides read TGTGCCAGCAGCTTGAGAACAGGACAGTCTCTCTACGAGCAGTACTTC.

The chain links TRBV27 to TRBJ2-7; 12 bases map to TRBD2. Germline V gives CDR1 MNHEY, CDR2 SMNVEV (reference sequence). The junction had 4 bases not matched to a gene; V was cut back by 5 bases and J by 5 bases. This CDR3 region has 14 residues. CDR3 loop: CASSTTSGRNEQYF. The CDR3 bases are TGTGCCAGCAGTACCACTAGCGGGAGGAACGAGCAGTACTTC.

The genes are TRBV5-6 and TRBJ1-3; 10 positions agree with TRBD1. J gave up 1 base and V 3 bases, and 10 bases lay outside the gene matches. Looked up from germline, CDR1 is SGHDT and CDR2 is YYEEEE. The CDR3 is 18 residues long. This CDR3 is CASSSARQGAKSGNTIYF. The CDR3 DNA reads TGTGCCAGCAGCTCCGCCAGACAGGGGGCAAAATCTGGAAACACCATATATTTT.

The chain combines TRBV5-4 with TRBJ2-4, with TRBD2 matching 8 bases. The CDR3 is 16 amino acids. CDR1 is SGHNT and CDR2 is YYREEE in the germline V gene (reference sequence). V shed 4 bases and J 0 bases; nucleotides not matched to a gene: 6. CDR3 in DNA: TGTGCCAGCAGCCCGGGGGGGACCCTAGCCAAAAACATTCAGTACTTC. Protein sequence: CASSPGGTLAKNIQYF.

The CDR3 coding sequence is TGTGCCAGTAGTAGAGACAGGGCCTACGAGCAGTACTTC. Protein: CASSRDRAYEQYF. This chain joins TRBV19 and TRBJ2-7; 7 bases line up with TRBD1. CDR3 length: 13 amino acids. The V gene end was trimmed by 4 bases and the J gene end by 2 bases; junction bases not matched to a gene: 2. The germline V gene has CDR1 LNHDA and CDR2 SQIVND (reference sequence). Combining the CDR3 with reference TRBV19 and TRBJ2-7 gives the whole variable domain DGGITQSPKYLFRKEGQNVTLSCEQNLNHDAMYWYRQDPGQGLRLIYYSQIVNDFQKGDIAEGYSVSREKKESFPLTVTSAQKNPTAFYLCASSRDRAYEQYFGPGTRLTVT.

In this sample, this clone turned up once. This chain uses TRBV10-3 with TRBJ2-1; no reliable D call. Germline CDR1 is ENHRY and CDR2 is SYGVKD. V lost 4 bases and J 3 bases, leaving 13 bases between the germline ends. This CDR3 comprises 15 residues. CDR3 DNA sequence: TGTGCCATCAGTGTTGCGACATTGAACTACAATGAGCAGTTCTTC. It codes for CAISVATLNYNEQFF.

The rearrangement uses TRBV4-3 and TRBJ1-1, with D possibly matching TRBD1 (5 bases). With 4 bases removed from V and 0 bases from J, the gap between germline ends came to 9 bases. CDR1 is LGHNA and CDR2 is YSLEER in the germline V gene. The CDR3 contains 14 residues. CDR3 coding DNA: TGCGCCAGCAGCCGAGGACACCTGAACACTGAAGCTTTCTTT. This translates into CASSRGHLNTEAFF.

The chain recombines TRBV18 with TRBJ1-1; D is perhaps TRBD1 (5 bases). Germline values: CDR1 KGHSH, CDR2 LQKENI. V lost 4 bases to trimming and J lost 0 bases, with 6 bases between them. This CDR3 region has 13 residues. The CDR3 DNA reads TGTGCCAGCTCACAGGGGTTGAACACTGAAGCTTTCTTT. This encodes CASSQGLNTEAFF.

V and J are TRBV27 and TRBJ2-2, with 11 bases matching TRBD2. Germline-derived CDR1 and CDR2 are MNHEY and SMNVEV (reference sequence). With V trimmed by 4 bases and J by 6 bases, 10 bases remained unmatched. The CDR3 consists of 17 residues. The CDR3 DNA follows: TGTGCCAGCAGTTGGCCTAGCGGGAGGACCGGGGCCGGGGAGCTGTTTTTT. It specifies CASSWPSGRTGAGELFF.

This CDR3 is CASSLIFAGGNSPLHF. The DNA for the CDR3 is TGTGCCAGCAGCTTAATTTTCGCAGGGGGAAATTCACCCCTCCACTTT. V usage is TRBV7-8 and J usage is TRBJ1-6, with TRBD1 matching over 7 bases. Germline-derived CDR1 and CDR2 are SGHVS and FQNEAQ. With V trimmed by 2 bases and J by 7 bases, 8 bases remained unmatched. The CDR3 covers 16 residues.

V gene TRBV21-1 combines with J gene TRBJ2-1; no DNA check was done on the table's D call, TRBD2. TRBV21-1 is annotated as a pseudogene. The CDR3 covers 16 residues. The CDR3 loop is CASSKLAGPSYNEQFF. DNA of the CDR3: TGTGCCAGCAGCAAATTGGCGGGACCTTCCTACAATGAGCAGTTCTTC.

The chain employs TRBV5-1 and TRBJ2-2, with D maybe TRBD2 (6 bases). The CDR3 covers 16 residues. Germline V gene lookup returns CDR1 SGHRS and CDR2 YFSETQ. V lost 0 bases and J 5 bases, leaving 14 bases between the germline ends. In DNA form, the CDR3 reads TGCGCCAGCAGCTTGGCTTCGGGCGGGGAAACCGGGGAGCTGTTTTTT. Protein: CASSLASGGETGELFF. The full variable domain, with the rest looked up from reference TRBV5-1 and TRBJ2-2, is KAGVTQTPRYLIKTRGQQVTLSCSPISGHRSVSWYQQTPGQGLQFLFEYFSETQRNKGNFPGRFSGRQFSNSRSEMNVSTLELGDSALYLCASSLASGGETGELFFGEGSRLTVL.

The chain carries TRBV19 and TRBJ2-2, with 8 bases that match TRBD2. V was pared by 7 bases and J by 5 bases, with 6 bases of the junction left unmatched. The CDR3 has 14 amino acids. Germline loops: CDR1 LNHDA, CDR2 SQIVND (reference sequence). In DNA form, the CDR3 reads TGTGCCAGTACCACGACTAGCGCGACCGGGGAGCTGTTTTTT. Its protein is CASTTTSATGELFF.